These T cell receptor beta chains were read from a single sample in a study of T cell responses to AZD1222 COVID-19 vaccine. Measured with immunoSEQ multiplex PCR; TCRdb has only the in-frame clones, and not every one. The data hold around 63,000 clones, with about 85% observed a single time. The sample consisted of peripheral blood, taken on day 0 of AZD1222 vaccination. The receptors come from an adult in good health. Each CDR3 is given with its conserved first and last residue. A D gene is named only where the DNA matches it firmly. Clone sizes are given selectively: once, few, many, or a class where the clone is expanded.

D gene	clone size	V gene	J gene	CDR3 protein	CDR3 DNA
.	.	TRBV19	TRBJ2-1	CASDRGIDNEQFF	TGTGCCAGCGACCGGGGGATAGACAATGAGCAGTTCTTC
.	few	TRBV2	TRBJ2-7	CASRGFSSYEQYF	TGTGCCAGCAGGGGATTTTCCTCCTACGAGCAGTACTTC
.	.	TRBV12-3/TRBV12-4	TRBJ1-5	CASSIRGGQPQHF	TGTGCCAGCAGCATTAGAGGAGGTCAGCCCCAGCATTTT
TRBD1	.	TRBV5-1	TRBJ2-1	CASRRDSSYNEQFF	TGCGCCAGCCGACGGGACAGCTCCTACAATGAGCAGTTCTTC
.	.	TRBV30	TRBJ1-5	CAWSGGGAGNQPQHF	TGTGCCTGGAGTGGGGGTGGGGCAGGCAATCAGCCCCAGCATTTT
.	.	TRBV7-2	TRBJ2-1	CASRLGTREQFF	TGTGCCAGCAGGCTAGGGACCCGTGAGCAGTTCTTC
.	.	TRBV3-1/TRBV3-2	TRBJ1-2	CASSQGSGQPYGYTF	TGTGCCAGCAGCCAAGGATCAGGACAGCCCTATGGCTACACCTTC
TRBD2	.	TRBV6-5	TRBJ2-1	CASSYSRGGRYNEQFF	TGTGCCAGCAGTTACTCGCGGGGGGGTCGCTACAATGAGCAGTTCTTC
.	.	TRBV6-6	TRBJ1-5	CASNQKPQHF	TGTGCCAGCAACCAAAAGCCCCAGCATTTT
TRBD1	.	TRBV5-1	TRBJ1-2	CASSLAQGQGGYTF	TGCGCCAGCAGCTTGGCCCAGGGACAGGGGGGCTACACCTTC
TRBD1	.	TRBV15	TRBJ2-5	CATSRGTGTGALLTQYF	TGTGCCACCAGCCGAGGCACCGGGACAGGGGCCCTCTTGACCCAGTACTTC
.	few	TRBV28	TRBJ1-2	CASSLWSGAGADGYTF	TGTGCCAGCAGTTTATGGTCAGGAGCGGGGGCGGATGGCTACACCTTC
TRBD1	.	TRBV24-1	TRBJ1-4	CATSDHRDSLYEKLFF	TGTGCCACCAGTGATCACCGGGACAGTTTGTATGAAAAACTGTTTTTT
.	.	TRBV5-5	TRBJ2-5	CASSLGLARETQYF	TGTGCCAGCAGCTTGGGCCTAGCGAGGGAGACCCAGTACTTC
.	.	TRBV15	TRBJ2-7	CATSRDAVLEQYF	TGTGCCACCAGCAGAGATGCAGTTCTAGAGCAGTACTTC
.	.	TRBV6-5	TRBJ2-3	CASSLGGIGTQYF	TGTGCCAGCAGCCTAGGTGGTATAGGTACGCAGTATTTT
.	once	TRBV27	TRBJ2-3	CASSPDSPFVSDTQYF	TGTGCCAGCAGTCCGGACTCCCCGTTTGTCTCAGATACGCAGTATTTT
.	.	TRBV5-4	TRBJ1-1	CASSLARGANTEAFF	TGTGCCAGCAGCTTGGCAAGGGGAGCGAACACTGAAGCTTTCTTT
.	.	TRBV6-6	TRBJ2-7	CASSRTKGANKRDEQYF	TGTGCCAGCAGTCGTACGAAAGGGGCAAATAAGCGCGACGAGCAGTACTTC
.	.	TRBV5-4	TRBJ1-5	CASSLDSRQPQHF	TGTGCCAGCAGCCTCGACAGCCGGCAGCCCCAGCATTTT
.	.	TRBV28	TRBJ1-6	CASGTNSPLHF	TGTGCCAGCGGTACAAATTCACCCCTCCACTTT
.	.	TRBV30	TRBJ2-3	CAWSRTRGGTDTQYF	TGTGCCTGGAGCCGGACGCGTGGAGGCACAGATACGCAGTATTTT